Presented here are 27 T cell receptor beta chains from one specimen sequenced in a study of T cell repertoires in aging, cancer and after chemotherapy. Rearranged V-D-J TRB sequences were amplified with a mixed TRB-A/B primer pool. MiXCR, run by TCRdb on the multiplex PCR reads, gives a single entry per CDR3 protein. The table has under 2,500 distinct CDR3 sequences, 25% to 35% seen once. Amplification of TCR beta used genomic DNA extracted from peripheral blood. Sequencing was carried out using blood. These receptors all come from a human donor with a solid tumor.

On this clonotype: A single base separates this from a much larger clone, so it may be a read error. This chain connects TRBV29-1 to TRBJ1-1, with 12 bases identical to TRBD1. V was pared by 7 bases and J by 9 bases, with 9 bases of the junction left unmatched. The CDR3 is 13 amino acids. The germline V gene encodes CDR1 SQVTM and CDR2 ANQGSEA. The chain's CDR3 is CSAEGQGAPKAFF. As DNA, the CDR3 is TGCAGCGCTGAGGGACAGGGGGCACCTAAAGCTTTCTTT.

This clonotype was seen only a few times. The chain links TRBV12-3 or TRBV12-4 to TRBJ2-7, with 9 bases lining up with TRBD1. CDR3 length equals 15 residues. V was clipped by 8 bases and J by 2 bases; unmatched bases: 10. CDR3 in amino acids: CASAPRDRATYEQYF. The DNA of the CDR3 is TGTGCCAGCGCGCCCCGGGACAGGGCAACCTACGAGCAGTACTTC.

This clonotype came up a few times. The CDR3 protein is CASSYVGSTDTQYF. The CDR3 nucleotides read TGTGCCAGCAGTTATGTGGGGAGCACAGATACGCAGTATTTT. V and J are TRBV6-6 and TRBJ2-3, with D unresolved. CDR1 and CDR2 from the germline V gene are MNHNY and SVGAGI (reference sequence). The CDR3 totals 14 residues. The V end lost 3 bases, the J end lost 0 bases, and 7 bases lay between the germline ends.

The J gene is TRBJ2-4, the V gene TRBV15; D remains ambiguous. Trimming left V 8 bases short and J 2 bases short, with 19 bases between. Germline V gene data show CDR1 as LNHNV and CDR2 as YYDKDF (reference sequence). The CDR3 spans 16 residues. This CDR3 reads CATQNPTAGSKNIQYF. CDR3 DNA: TGTGCCACCCAAAACCCAACGGCAGGTTCCAAAAACATTCAGTACTTC. The full variable domain, with the rest looked up from reference TRBV15 and TRBJ2-4, is DAMVIQNPRYQVTQFGKPVTLSCSQTLNHNVMYWYQQKSSQAPKLLFHYYDKDFNNEADTPDNFQSRRPNTSFCFLDIRSPGLGDTAMYLCATQNPTAGSKNIQYFGAGTRLSVL.

By share of the sample, this clonotype is medium-sized. The chain recombines TRBV19 with TRBJ2-1, with TRBD2 identical over 7 bases. This CDR3 has 14 residues. V was clipped by 6 bases and J by 8 bases; unmatched bases: 10. Germline V gives CDR1 LNHDA, CDR2 SQIVND (reference sequence). The CDR3, as DNA: TGTGCCAGTAGCGGAGGACTAGTATTCGATGAGCAGTTCTTC. Protein: CASSGGLVFDEQFF.

The rearrangement links TRBV30 to TRBJ1-1; possibly TRBD1 for D (5 bases). CDR3 size: 11 residues. The germline V gene has CDR1 GTSNPN and CDR2 SVGIG (reference sequence). The ends were cut back, 0 bases at V and 8 bases at J, with 7 bases in the middle. In nucleotides, the CDR3 is TGTGCCTGGAGTGTATACAGGGAAGCTTTCTTT. Translated: CAWSVYREAFF. Full variable domain (outside the CDR3, taken from reference TRBV30 and TRBJ1-1): SQTIHQWPATLVQPVGSPLSLECTVEGTSNPNLYWYRQAAGRGLQLLFYSVGIGQISSEVPQNLSASRPQDRQFILSSKKLLLSDSGFYLCAWSVYREAFFGQGTRLTVV.

This clonotype counts as medium-sized (0.01 to 0.1%). The chain couples TRBV29-1 to TRBJ2-7; no clear D gene. CDR1 is SQVTM and CDR2 is ANQGSEA in the germline V gene. Trimming took 6 bases from V and 2 from J, leaving 11 bases between them. The CDR3 contains 12 residues. This CDR3 reads CSVQTGAYEQYF. CDR3 in DNA: TGCAGCGTCCAGACTGGGGCCTACGAGCAGTACTTC.

For the CDR3, the DNA is TGCAGCGTTGCACGGGGGGGTAGGACCACCTCCTACGAGCAGTACTTC. Translated: CSVARGGRTTSYEQYF. This chain links TRBV29-1 with TRBJ2-7; 8 bases align to TRBD2. CDR1 and CDR2 from the germline V gene are SQVTM and ANQGSEA. V lost 4 bases, J lost 0 bases, and 11 bases stayed unmatched. This CDR3 comprises 16 residues.

The chain is built from TRBV18 and TRBJ1-1; possibly TRBD1 for D (5 bases). Trimming left V 1 base short and J 5 bases short, with 17 bases between. The CDR3 is 16 amino acids. Germline V CDR1 and CDR2: KGHSH, LQKENI. This CDR3 is CASSPLPFDRGTEAFF. As DNA, the CDR3 is TGTGCCAGCTCACCACTCCCATTTGATCGGGGGACTGAAGCTTTCTTT. The full variable domain, with the rest looked up from reference TRBV18 and TRBJ1-1, is NAGVMQNPRHLVRRRGQEARLRCSPMKGHSHVYWYRQLPEEGLKFMVYLQKENIIDESGMPKERFSAEFPKEGPSILRIQQVVRGDSAAYFCASSPLPFDRGTEAFFGQGTRLTVV.

This clonotype was detected only a few times. The CDR3 bases are TGTGCCAGCAGTTACATAGGGGGATTGGAAGCTTTCTTT. Encoded protein: CASSYIGGLEAFF. The rearrangement joins TRBV6-6 to TRBJ1-1; possibly TRBD1 for D (6 bases). The CDR3 spans 13 residues. The V gene lost 2 bases and the J gene lost 8 bases, with 12 bases spanning the gap. Germline V CDR1 and CDR2: MNHNY, SVGAGI (reference sequence).

J is TRBJ1-5 and V is TRBV30, with D unclear. Germline CDR1 reads GTSNPN; CDR2 reads SVGIG (reference sequence). The germline V and J ends were trimmed by 5 bases and 2 bases, with 7 bases remaining between them. This CDR3 is built from 12 residues. The CDR3 is CAWSQGNQPQHF. CDR3 nucleotides: TGTGCCTGGTCCCAGGGCAATCAGCCCCAGCATTTT.

The chain combines TRBV4-2 with TRBJ2-3; D is undetermined. The CDR3 covers 12 residues. Germline V gene lookup returns CDR1 LGHNA and CDR2 YNFKEQ. CDR3: CARPSSTDTQYF. The CDR3, as DNA: TGTGCGAGGCCCTCCAGCACAGATACGCAGTATTTT.

V is TRBV6-2 or TRBV6-3 and J is TRBJ1-2, with 8 bases fitting TRBD1. CDR3 length: 13 amino acids. Germline V gives CDR1 MNHEY, CDR2 SVGEGT. J gave up 7 bases and V 2 bases, and 3 bases lay outside the gene matches. The CDR3 is CASSYNRGTGYTF. CDR3 DNA sequence: TGTGCCAGCAGTTACAACAGGGGGACTGGCTACACCTTC.

This clonotype was found once. V and J are TRBV6-2 or TRBV6-3 and TRBJ1-5; perhaps TRBD1 as D (5 bases). CDR3 length: 14 residues. The V gene lost 8 bases and the J gene lost 2 bases, with 13 bases spanning the gap. Germline assignment: CDR1 MNHEY and CDR2 SVGEGT. The CDR3 DNA sequence: TGTGCCAGCGTTACGGGGCCCGGCAATCAGCCCCAGCATTTT. It specifies CASVTGPGNQPQHF.

This clonotype has a single count. The chain joins TRBV25-1 to TRBJ2-1, with 12 bases that match TRBD2. CDR1 and CDR2 from the germline V gene are MGHDK and SYGVNS. The CDR3 is 15 amino acids. V trimming: 6 bases; J trimming: 8 bases; junction bases outside the gene matches: 8. CDR3 amino acids: CASRTGTSGFDEQFF. The CDR3 nucleotides read TGTGCCAGCAGAACCGGGACTAGCGGGTTCGATGAGCAGTTCTTC.

This chain uses TRBV11-2 with TRBJ1-4, with a tentative D call TRBD1 (6 bases). CDR3 length equals 12 residues. Germline CDR1 is SGHAT and CDR2 is FQNNGV. V was trimmed by 2 bases and J by 8 bases, leaving 6 bases between them. The CDR3 is CASSLRGEKLFF. The CDR3 bases are TGTGCCAGCAGCTTAAGGGGGGAAAAACTGTTTTTT.

The chain uses TRBV5-1 and TRBJ1-2; D gene unclear. Germline assignment: CDR1 SGHRS and CDR2 YFSETQ. This CDR3 is 13 amino acids long. Trimming took 1 base from V and 6 from J, leaving 10 bases between them. The CDR3 reads CASSLTEPDGYTF. In nucleotides, the CDR3 is TGCGCCAGCAGCTTGACAGAACCTGATGGCTACACCTTC.

Within the sample, this clonotype is medium-sized. This chain connects TRBV19 to TRBJ2-5; 7 bases map to TRBD2. The CDR3 covers 12 residues. V gave up 5 bases and J gave up 5 bases; unmatched junction bases: 2. Germline V CDR1 and CDR2: LNHDA, SQIVND (reference sequence). The CDR3 bases are TGTGCCAGTAGTTTTAGCGGGGAGACCCAGTACTTC. Translated, it gives CASSFSGETQYF.

The gene calls are TRBV7-9 and TRBJ1-1; D is perhaps TRBD1 (5 bases). The CDR3 is made up of 15 amino acids. The germline V gene encodes CDR1 SEHNR and CDR2 FQNEAQ (reference sequence). Trimming cost V 4 bases and J 6 bases, with 18 bases left between them. The CDR3 spells CASSSSGTTSAEAFF. The CDR3, as DNA: TGTGCCAGCAGCTCCTCCGGGACCACCAGCGCTGAAGCTTTCTTT.

V usage is TRBV7-2 and J usage is TRBJ2-2; maybe TRBD1 (6 bases). Germline CDR1 and CDR2: SGHTA and FQGNSA. V lost 4 bases, J lost 6 bases, and 18 bases lay in between. The CDR3 consists of 16 residues. The chain's CDR3 is CASSSRGGMGSGELFF. The DNA for the CDR3 is TGTGCCAGCAGCTCACGAGGGGGAATGGGGTCCGGGGAGCTGTTTTTT.

This clonotype is large within its sample. The J gene is TRBJ2-1, the V gene TRBV19, with TRBD1 matching 7 bases. V gave up 7 bases and J gave up 4 bases; unmatched junction bases: 4. Germline-derived CDR1 and CDR2 are LNHDA and SQIVND (reference sequence). The CDR3 totals 13 residues. This CDR3 reads CASTGTDYNEQFF. CDR3 coding DNA: TGTGCCAGTACTGGGACAGATTACAATGAGCAGTTCTTC.

By share, this clonotype counts as medium-sized. The chain uses TRBV29-1 and TRBJ2-6; TRBD1 matches 7 bases. The CDR3 spans 16 residues. V shed 5 bases and J 2 bases; nucleotides not matched to a gene: 9. From germline, CDR1 is SQVTM and CDR2 ANQGSEA. The CDR3 reads CSVRPEGAAGANVLTF. Written as DNA, the CDR3 is TGCAGCGTTCGCCCCGAGGGGGCGGCTGGGGCCAACGTCCTGACTTTC.

Only a few counts were recorded for this clonotype. This chain joins TRBV7-2 and TRBJ2-1, with 14 bases matching TRBD2. The germline CDR1 and CDR2 sequences are SGHTA and FQGNSA. The CDR3 loop spans 18 amino acids. J was trimmed by 10 bases and V by 0 bases; bases with no gene match: 11. CDR3 sequence reads: CASSLASGMTSGREEQFF. In DNA form, the CDR3 reads TGTGCCAGCAGCTTAGCGTCGGGGATGACTAGCGGGAGGGAGGAGCAGTTCTTC.

This chain joins TRBV7-2 and TRBJ2-1; 11 bases match TRBD2. This CDR3 is 16 amino acids long. CDR1 SGHTA and CDR2 FQGNSA come from the germline V gene. The V segment lost 1 base and the J segment 4 bases; nucleotides outside the gene matches: 3. The CDR3 nucleotides are TGTGCCAGCAGCTTAGGGACTAGCGGGCCTTACAATGAGCAGTTCTTC. Translation gives CASSLGTSGPYNEQFF.

The V and J genes are TRBV11-3 and TRBJ2-1; 10 nucleotides align to TRBD1. Germline trimming cut 2 bases from V and 0 bases from J; bases unmatched to any gene: 4. CDR3 length: 17 amino acids. Germline V lookup: CDR1 SGHNT, CDR2 YENEEA. This CDR3 reads CASSLKTGGVSYNEQFF. CDR3 nucleotides: TGTGCCAGCAGCTTAAAGACAGGGGGCGTCTCCTACAATGAGCAGTTCTTC.

This clonotype was seen a few times. The chain employs TRBV7-6 and TRBJ2-7; 10 nucleotides align to TRBD2. V shed 2 bases and J 6 bases; nucleotides not matched to a gene: 7. Germline CDR1 is SGHVS and CDR2 is FNYEAQ. This CDR3 spans 15 amino acids. The CDR3 reads CASSLRSGGEAEQYF. DNA of the CDR3: TGTGCCAGCAGCTTAAGAAGCGGGGGGGAAGCCGAGCAGTACTTC.

The chain recombines TRBV6-2 or TRBV6-3 with TRBJ1-2; 10 bases fit TRBD1. The J segment lost 4 bases and the V segment lost 5 bases, leaving 7 bases of the junction unmatched. The CDR3 covers 15 residues. CDR1 is MNHEY and CDR2 is SVGEGT in the germline V gene. Here the CDR3 reads CASSLETGGLYGYTF. CDR3 DNA: TGTGCCAGCAGTCTTGAGACAGGGGGCCTCTATGGCTACACCTTC.